Listed here is a single T cell receptor (beta chain). At one end, the junction sequence differs from germline, possibly due to a read error. The template was RNA from unsorted bulk tissue. A modified ARM-PCR protocol with three rounds of nested PCR amplified TCRbeta. In TCRdb, the multiplex PCR reads were re-called with MiXCR into one record per CDR3 protein. The sample holds about 93,000 distinct CDR3 sequences, 67% seen once. This entry belongs to a study of tumor and adjacent non-tumor tissue in lung cancer. The CDR3 has 17 amino acids. CDR1 MNHNY and CDR2 SVGAGI come from the germline V gene (reference sequence).

The V call is TRBV6-6, the J call TRBJ2-3, with 8 nucleotides matching TRBD2. This TCR was sampled from a man aged 55 to 69 with non-small cell lung cancer. Sequencing was carried out using lung tumor tissue. The CDR3 loop reads CVSSSPLSGGYTDTQYF. The CDR3 DNA reads as TGTGTCAGCAGTTCCCCTCTGTCGGGAGGGTACACAGACACGCAGTATTTT.